This T cell receptor (beta chain) was recovered during a study of blood T cell repertoires in COVID-19. Background on the study: The origin of the acute and convalescent COVID-19 samples was the United States, Italy and Spain.

The method was immunoSEQ multiplex PCR; TCRdb's version includes in-frame clones alone and lacks a portion of them. The table shows hundreds of thousands of clones, with more than 70% occurring only once. Germline V gives CDR1 MDHEN, CDR2 SYDVKM. The V gene lost 3 bases and the J gene lost 6 bases, with 12 bases spanning the gap. The CDR3 runs 13 residues. This chain links TRBV28 with TRBJ2-7, with D perhaps TRBD1 (6 bases). Sequenced material: peripheral blood. This sequence was found in a woman aged 25 to 39 with COVID-19, enrolled during active disease. The CDR3 loop is CASSLDSWGEQYF. CDR3 nucleotide sequence: TGTGCCAGCAGTTTGGACAGCTGGGGCGAGCAGTACTTC.